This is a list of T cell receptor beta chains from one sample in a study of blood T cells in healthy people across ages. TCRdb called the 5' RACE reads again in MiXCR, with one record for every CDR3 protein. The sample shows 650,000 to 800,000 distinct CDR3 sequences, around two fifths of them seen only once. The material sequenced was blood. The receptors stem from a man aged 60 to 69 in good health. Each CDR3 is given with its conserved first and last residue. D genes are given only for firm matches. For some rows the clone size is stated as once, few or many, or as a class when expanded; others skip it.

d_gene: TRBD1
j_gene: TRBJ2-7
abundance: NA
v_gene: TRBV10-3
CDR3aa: CAISPGQVTYEQYF
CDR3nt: TGTGCCATCAGCCCGGGACAGGTAACCTACGAGCAGTACTTC

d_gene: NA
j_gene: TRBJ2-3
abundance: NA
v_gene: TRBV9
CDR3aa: CASSQGVFSSDTQYF
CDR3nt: TGTGCCAGCAGCCAGGGAGTATTCTCTTCAGATACGCAGTATTTT

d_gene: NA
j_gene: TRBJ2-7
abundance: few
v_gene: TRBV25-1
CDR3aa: CASSVAGSYEQYF
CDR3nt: TGTGCCAGCAGTGTGGCGGGCTCCTACGAGCAGTACTTC

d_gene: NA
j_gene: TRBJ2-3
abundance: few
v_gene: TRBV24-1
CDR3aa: CATSDYLNPDTQYF
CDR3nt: TGTGCCACCAGTGACTACCTTAATCCAGATACGCAGTATTTT

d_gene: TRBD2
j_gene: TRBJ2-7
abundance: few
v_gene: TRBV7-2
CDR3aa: CASSPQNVLAGTYEQYF
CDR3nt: TGTGCCAGCAGCCCCCAGAACGTACTAGCGGGGACCTACGAGCAGTACTTC

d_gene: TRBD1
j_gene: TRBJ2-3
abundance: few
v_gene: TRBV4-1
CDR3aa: CASSHFTGAHSSTDTQYF
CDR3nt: TGCGCCAGCAGCCATTTCACAGGGGCCCATTCTAGCACAGATACGCAGTATTTT

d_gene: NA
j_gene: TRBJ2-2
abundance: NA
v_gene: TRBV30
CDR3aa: CASIPRANTGELFF
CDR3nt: TGTGCCTCGATTCCACGCGCGAACACCGGGGAGCTGTTTTTT

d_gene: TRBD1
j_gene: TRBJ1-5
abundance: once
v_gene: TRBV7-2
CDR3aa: CASSLGTGIGNQPQHF
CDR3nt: TGTGCCAGCAGCTTAGGGACAGGGATAGGCAATCAGCCCCAGCATTTT

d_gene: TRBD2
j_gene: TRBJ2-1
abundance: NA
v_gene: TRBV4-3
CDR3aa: CAGSQDASGGNDEQFF
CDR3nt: TGCGCCGGCAGCCAAGATGCGAGCGGGGGGAACGATGAGCAGTTCTTC

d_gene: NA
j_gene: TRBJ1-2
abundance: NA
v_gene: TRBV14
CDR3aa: CASSPIGTKGYTF
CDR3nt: TGTGCCAGCAGCCCCATCGGGACCAAGGGCTACACCTTC

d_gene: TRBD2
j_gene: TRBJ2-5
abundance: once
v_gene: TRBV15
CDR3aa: CATSRDRGGGGTQYF
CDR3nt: TGTGCCACCAGCAGAGATCGCGGGGGAGGAGGGACCCAGTACTTC

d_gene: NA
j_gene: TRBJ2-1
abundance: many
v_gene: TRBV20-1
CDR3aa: CSAGSHNEQFF
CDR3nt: TGCAGTGCTGGATCTCACAATGAGCAGTTCTTC

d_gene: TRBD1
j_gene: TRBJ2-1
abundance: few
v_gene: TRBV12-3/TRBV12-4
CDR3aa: CASSLSPGQGYEQFF
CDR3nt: TGTGCCAGCAGTTTGTCTCCGGGACAGGGGTATGAGCAGTTCTTC

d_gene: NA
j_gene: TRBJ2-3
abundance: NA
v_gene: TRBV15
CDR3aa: CATSHIGGEAGEADTQYF
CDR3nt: TGTGCCACCAGCCATATAGGGGGTGAGGCGGGGGAAGCAGATACGCAGTATTTT

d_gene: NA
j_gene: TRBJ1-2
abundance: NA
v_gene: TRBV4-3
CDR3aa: CASSPGDVQGYTF
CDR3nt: TGCGCCAGCAGCCCAGGGGACGTTCAAGGCTACACCTTC

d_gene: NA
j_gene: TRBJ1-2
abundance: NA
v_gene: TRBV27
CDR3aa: CASGVGANYGYTF
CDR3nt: TGTGCCAGCGGAGTGGGAGCTAACTATGGCTACACCTTC

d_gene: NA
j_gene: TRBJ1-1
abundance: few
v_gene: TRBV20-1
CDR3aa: CSATGFGMNTEAFF
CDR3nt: TGCAGTGCTACCGGCTTCGGCATGAACACTGAAGCTTTCTTT

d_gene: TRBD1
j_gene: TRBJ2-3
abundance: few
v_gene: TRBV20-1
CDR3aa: CSAILNRGLTDTQYF
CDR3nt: TGCAGTGCTATCCTAAACAGGGGGCTAACAGATACGCAGTATTTT

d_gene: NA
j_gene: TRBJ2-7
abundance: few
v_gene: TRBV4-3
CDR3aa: CASSQSTPSSSYEQYF
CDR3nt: TGCGCCAGCAGCCAATCGACGCCTTCTAGCTCCTACGAGCAGTACTTC

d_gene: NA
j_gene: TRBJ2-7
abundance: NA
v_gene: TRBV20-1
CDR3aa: CSARNNSYEQYF
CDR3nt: TGCAGTGCTAGAAATAATTCCTACGAGCAGTACTTC

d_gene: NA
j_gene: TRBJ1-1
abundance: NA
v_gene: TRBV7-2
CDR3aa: CASSLMGTTVGNTEAFF
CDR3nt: TGTGCCAGCAGCCTTATGGGAACGACGGTCGGGAACACTGAAGCTTTCTTT

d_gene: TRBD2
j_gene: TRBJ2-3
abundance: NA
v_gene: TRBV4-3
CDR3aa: CASSQDQGRGVNRSTDTQYF
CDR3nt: TGCGCCAGCAGCCAAGATCAGGGGCGGGGGGTCAACCGTAGCACAGATACGCAGTATTTT

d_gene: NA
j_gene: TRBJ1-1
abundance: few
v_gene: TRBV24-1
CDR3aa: CATSDRQTREAFF
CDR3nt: TGTGCCACCAGTGATAGACAGACCCGTGAAGCTTTCTTT

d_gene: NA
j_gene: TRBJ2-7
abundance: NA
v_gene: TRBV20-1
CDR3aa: CSASPEGTYEQYF
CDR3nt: TGCAGTGCCTCGCCTGAGGGGACCTACGAGCAGTACTTC

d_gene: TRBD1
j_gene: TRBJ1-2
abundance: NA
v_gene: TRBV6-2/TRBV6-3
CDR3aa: CASSPGGGHGYTF
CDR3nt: TGTGCCAGCAGCCCCGGAGGGGGCCATGGCTACACCTTC

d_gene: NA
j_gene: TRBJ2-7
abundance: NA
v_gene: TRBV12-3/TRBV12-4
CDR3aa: CTSSRPGANYEQYF
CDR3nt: TGTACCAGCAGTCGACCGGGCGCAAACTACGAGCAGTACTTC

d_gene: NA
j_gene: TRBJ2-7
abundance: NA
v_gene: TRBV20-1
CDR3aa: CSARTGFDDEQYF
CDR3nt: TGCAGTGCTAGAACCGGGTTCGACGACGAGCAGTACTTC

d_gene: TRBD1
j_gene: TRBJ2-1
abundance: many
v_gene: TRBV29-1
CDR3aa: CSVRTGGYNEQFF
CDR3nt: TGCAGCGTTAGGACAGGGGGATACAATGAGCAGTTCTTC

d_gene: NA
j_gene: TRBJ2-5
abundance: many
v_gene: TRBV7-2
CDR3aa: CASSQEWGSETQYF
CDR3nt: TGTGCCAGCAGCCAAGAGTGGGGATCAGAGACCCAGTACTTC

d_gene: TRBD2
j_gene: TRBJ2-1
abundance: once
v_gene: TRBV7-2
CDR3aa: CASSGKQRGIDNEQFF
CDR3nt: TGTGCCAGCAGCGGGAAACAGCGGGGGATCGACAATGAGCAGTTCTTC

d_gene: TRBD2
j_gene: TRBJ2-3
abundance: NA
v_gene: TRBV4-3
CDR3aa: CASSQVLAGSESTDTQYF
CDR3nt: TGCGCCAGCAGCCAAGTACTAGCGGGGTCGGAAAGCACAGATACGCAGTATTTT

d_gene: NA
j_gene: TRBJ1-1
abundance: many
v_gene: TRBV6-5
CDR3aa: CASSYGRNTEAFF
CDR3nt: TGTGCCAGCAGTTATGGGAGGAACACTGAAGCTTTCTTT

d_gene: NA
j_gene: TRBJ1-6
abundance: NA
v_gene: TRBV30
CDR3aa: CAWSVGHARAPLHF
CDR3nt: TGTGCCTGGAGTGTAGGACATGCTAGGGCGCCCCTCCACTTT

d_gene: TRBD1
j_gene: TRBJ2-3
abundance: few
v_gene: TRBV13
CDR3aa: CASSPTGQGTDTQYF
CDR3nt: TGTGCCAGCAGCCCCACTGGACAGGGAACAGATACGCAGTATTTT

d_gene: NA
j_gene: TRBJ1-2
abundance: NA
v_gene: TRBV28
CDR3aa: CAGSFRTDIGYTF
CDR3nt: TGTGCCGGCAGTTTTAGGACAGATATCGGCTACACCTTC

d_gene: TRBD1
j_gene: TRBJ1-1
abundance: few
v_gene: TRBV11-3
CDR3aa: CASSRGGWDTEAFF
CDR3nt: TGTGCCAGCAGCCGAGGGGGCTGGGACACTGAAGCTTTCTTT

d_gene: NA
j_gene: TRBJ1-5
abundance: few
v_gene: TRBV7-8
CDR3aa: CASSISAGLNNQPQHF
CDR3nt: TGTGCCAGCAGCATATCGGCAGGGCTGAACAATCAGCCCCAGCATTTT